What follows are 14 T cell receptor beta chains derived from one specimen sequenced in a study of blood T cell repertoires in COVID-19. Measured with immunoSEQ multiplex PCR; TCRdb has only the in-frame clones, and not every one. The table shows about 170,000 clones, with over 80% occurring only once. Source material: peripheral blood. Receptors originate from a woman aged 55 to 70 with acute or convalescent COVID-19.

The rearrangement joins TRBV14 to TRBJ2-1, with D possibly matching TRBD2 (7 bases). V shed 6 bases and J shed 8 bases, with 17 bases lying between them. CDR3 size: 14 residues. CDR1 is SGHDN, CDR2 FVKESK, per germline. CDR3 in DNA: TGTGCCAGCAGACGTACGGGGGGCCGGGATGAGCAGTTCTTC. Protein sequence: CASRRTGGRDEQFF.

In nucleotides, the CDR3 is TGTGCCAGCAGTTCTGGACTAGGGACCTACGAGCAGTACTTC. This sequence encodes CASSSGLGTYEQYF. The chain is built from TRBV6-2 or TRBV6-3 and TRBJ2-7, with 7 bases matching TRBD2. Germline assignment: CDR1 MNHEY and CDR2 SVGEGT. This CDR3 is built from 14 residues. After removal of 4 bases from V and 2 bases from J, the junction contained 5 bases not matched to a gene.

The chain recombines TRBV4-2 with TRBJ1-2; D ambiguous. The CDR3 totals 13 residues. V was pared by 3 bases and J by 4 bases, with 9 bases between. Looked up from germline, CDR1 is LGHNA and CDR2 is YNFKEQ. The DNA of the CDR3 is TGTGCCAGCAGCCAGACGGACTTCTATGGCTACACCTTC. Its translation is CASSQTDFYGYTF.

V is TRBV15 and J is TRBJ2-5, with 10 bases that match TRBD2. CDR3 length: 16 residues. Germline V gene sequence: CDR1 LNHNV, CDR2 YYDKDF (reference sequence). J was trimmed by 5 bases and V by 4 bases; bases with no gene match: 10. Written as DNA, the CDR3 is TGTGCCACCAGCAAAAATATAGCGGGGGGCGATGAGACCCAGTACTTC. This sequence encodes CATSKNIAGGDETQYF.

V is TRBV6-4 and J is TRBJ2-3, with 7 bases matching TRBD1. V lost 5 bases and J lost 2; bases outside the gene matches: 7. The CDR3 is 15 amino acids. Germline V gene data show CDR1 as MRHNA and CDR2 as SNTAGT. The CDR3 DNA reads as TGTGCCAGCAGTAGGGACAGCCCTTCCACAGATACGCAGTATTTT. This gives the protein CASSRDSPSTDTQYF.

The chain combines TRBV4-2 with TRBJ2-7, with D tentatively TRBD2 (7 bases). The CDR3 has 14 residues. CDR1 and CDR2 (germline): LGHNA, YNFKEQ. Between the trimmed V and J ends, which lost 6 bases and 5 bases, there was a span of 17 bases. This chain's CDR3 is CASRMRGGLDEQYF. CDR3 DNA sequence: TGTGCCAGCAGAATGAGGGGGGGCCTCGACGAGCAGTACTTC.

This chain links TRBV19 with TRBJ2-7; TRBD2 might be the D (7 bases). The CDR3 has 15 residues. With 5 bases removed from V and 2 bases from J, the gap between germline ends came to 16 bases. Germline V gene data show CDR1 as LNHDA and CDR2 as SQIVND (reference sequence). CDR3 region: CASSSWGGLAYEQYF. Written as DNA, the CDR3 is TGTGCCAGTAGTTCCTGGGGGGGGCTCGCCTACGAGCAGTACTTC.

The chain uses TRBV7-2 and TRBJ2-7; TRBD2 is a possible D gene (6 bases). The CDR3 has 12 amino acids. CDR1 is SGHTA, CDR2 FQGNSA, per germline. The ends were cut back, 5 bases at V and 2 bases at J, with 7 bases in the middle. CDR3 protein: CASSPGAYEQYF. Written as DNA, the CDR3 is TGTGCCAGCAGCCCGGGGGCCTACGAGCAGTACTTC.

V is TRBV3-1 (or the pseudogene TRBV3-2) and J is TRBJ2-1; weak D call: TRBD1 (6 bases). Germline V gene data show CDR1 as LGHDT and CDR2 as YNNKEL (reference sequence). V dropped 3 bases and J dropped 7 bases, with 19 bases sitting between them. The CDR3 length is 16 residues. The CDR3 loop reads CASSQVGQLSPNEQFF. The CDR3 nucleotides are TGTGCCAGCAGCCAGGTGGGACAATTATCCCCTAATGAGCAGTTCTTC.

V usage is TRBV5-1 and J usage is TRBJ2-6; D perhaps matches TRBD1 (7 bases). The V end was cut by 2 bases, the J end by 0 bases, with 21 bases between. CDR3 length: 20 amino acids. Germline V gives CDR1 SGHRS, CDR2 YFSETQ. In DNA form, the CDR3 reads TGCGCCAGCAGCTTTGGACAGGCACTACGGGGGAGCTCTGGGGCCAACGTCCTGACTTTC. As protein: CASSFGQALRGSSGANVLTF.

The chain links TRBV12-5 to TRBJ1-4; D remains unclear. Germline V lookup: CDR1 LGHNT, CDR2 FRNRAP. Trimming took off 0 bases at V and 8 bases at J, with 22 bases between the two ends. The CDR3 has 18 amino acids. The CDR3 bases are TGTGCTAGTGGTTTGGTACCTCAAACGGAGATGTCCGGAGAAAAACTGTTTTTT. Encoded protein: CASGLVPQTEMSGEKLFF.

J is TRBJ2-7 and V is TRBV15; the D gene is possibly TRBD1 (5 bases). This CDR3 is 15 amino acids long. Germline loops: CDR1 LNHNV, CDR2 YYDKDF (reference sequence). V was trimmed by 0 bases and J by 2 bases, leaving 11 bases between them. The CDR3 bases are TGTGCCACCAGCAGAGAGCGCGCAGGGCCCTACGAGCAGTACTTC. Encoded protein: CATSRERAGPYEQYF.

The J gene is TRBJ1-6, the V gene TRBV2; D ambiguous. V lost 4 bases to trimming and J lost 11 bases, with 12 bases between them. The CDR3 has 13 amino acids. Per the germline V gene, CDR1 is SNHLY and CDR2 is FYNNEI. CDR3 in amino acids: CASSAGPYPPLHF. DNA for the CDR3: TGTGCCAGCAGTGCGGGTCCCTACCCACCCCTCCACTTT.

The J gene is TRBJ2-7, the V gene TRBV15, with unresolved D. Trimming stripped 0 bases from V and 7 bases from J, with 10 bases between. Germline CDR1 reads LNHNV; CDR2 reads YYDKDF (reference sequence). There are 13 residues in the CDR3. CDR3 in amino acids: CATSRDPSREQYF. The CDR3 region has the DNA TGTGCCACCAGCAGAGATCCGAGTCGGGAGCAGTACTTC. The full variable domain, its missing parts supplied by reference TRBV15 and TRBJ2-7, is DAMVIQNPRYQVTQFGKPVTLSCSQTLNHNVMYWYQQKSSQAPKLLFHYYDKDFNNEADTPDNFQSRRPNTSFCFLDIRSPGLGDTAMYLCATSRDPSREQYFGPGTRLTVT.